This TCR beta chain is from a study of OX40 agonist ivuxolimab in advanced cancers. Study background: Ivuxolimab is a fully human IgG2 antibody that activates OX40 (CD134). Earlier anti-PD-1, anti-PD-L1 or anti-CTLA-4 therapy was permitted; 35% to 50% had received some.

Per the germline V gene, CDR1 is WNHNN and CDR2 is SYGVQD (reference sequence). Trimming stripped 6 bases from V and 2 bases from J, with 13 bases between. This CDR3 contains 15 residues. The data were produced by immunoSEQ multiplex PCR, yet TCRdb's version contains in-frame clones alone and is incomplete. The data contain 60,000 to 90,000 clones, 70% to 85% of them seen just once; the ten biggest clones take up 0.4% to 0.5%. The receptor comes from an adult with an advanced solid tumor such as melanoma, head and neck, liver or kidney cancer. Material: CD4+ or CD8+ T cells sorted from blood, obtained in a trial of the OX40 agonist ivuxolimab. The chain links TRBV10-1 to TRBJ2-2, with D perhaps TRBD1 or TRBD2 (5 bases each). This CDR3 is CASREAGTNTGELFF. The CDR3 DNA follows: TGCGCCAGCAGGGAAGCCGGGACCAACACCGGGGAGCTGTTTTTT.